The clone carrying this T cell receptor beta chain turned up a few times. Its target is unknown. These data come from a study of T-cell reconstitution after alpha-beta-depleted transplantation in children. Study-wide findings and caveats: Alpha-beta T cells about two months after transplant reportedly derived from several hundred expanded graft clones. At one year after transplant, newly produced T cells mostly accounted for T-cell counts and diversity. Some patients owed their high day-60 TCRbeta diversity to surviving recipient T cells and thymic progenitors.

Unique molecular identifiers tagged the TCRbeta library. MiXCR, applied by TCRdb to the PCR reads, yields one record per CDR3 protein. The table includes about 980,000 distinct CDR3 sequences, about 29% detected once. The V gene lost 0 bases and the J gene lost 3 bases, with 6 bases spanning the gap. Germline loops: CDR1 MGHRA, CDR2 YSYEKL. This CDR3 is built from 13 residues. This sequence was found in a boy younger than two who had a stem cell transplant for SCID, so the T cells may come from the graft donor. The sequencing used PBMCs, mostly from graft donor cells, collected 360 days after TCRalphabeta/CD19-depleted stem cell transplant. The chain carries TRBV4-1 and TRBJ2-7; no reliable D call. CDR3 residues: CASSQEENYEQYF. The CDR3 DNA reads as TGCGCCAGCAGCCAAGAGGAAAACTACGAGCAGTACTTC.